This TCR beta chain appears in the sequencing data of a study of T cell responses to AZD1222 COVID-19 vaccine. V dropped 8 bases and J dropped 6; count of bases not matched to a gene: 13. The CDR3 consists of 15 residues. Germline V gene sequence: CDR1 SEHNR, CDR2 FQNEAQ (reference sequence). Clones were read by immunoSEQ multiplex PCR, and TCRdb kept only the in-frame ones, dropping some. The sample includes approximately 72,000 clones, roughly nine tenths of them seen just once. The starting material was peripheral blood, obtained 28 days after the second AZD1222 dose. The clonotype originates from an adult who received the AZD1222 COVID-19 vaccine. The V and J genes are TRBV7-9 and TRBJ2-3; 8 nucleotides line up with TRBD2. The CDR3 nucleotides are TGTGCCAGCCCTACTCCGGGACTAGTTGAGGATACGCAGTATTTT. This codes for CASPTPGLVEDTQYF.